What follows are 32 T cell receptor beta chains derived from one specimen sequenced in a study of T cell responses to AZD1222 COVID-19 vaccine (dated by TCRdb to the early 2020s). The time point label here, explained by the study, means: baseline before first vaccination. The protocol used for the library was the immunoSEQ multiplex PCR assay. Entries here come from immuneACCESS through TCRdb and include only in-frame sequences with V and J called. Some clones fail to appear in such tables; in the studies checked, an unresolved V gene covers under half of the shortfall, and the cause of the remainder is unknown. The sample table contains roughly 100,000 clones; only one count was recorded for around 80% of them. 5% of the sample goes to the ten largest clones. The sample consisted of peripheral blood, taken on day 0 of AZD1222 vaccination. All receptors come from an adult in good health.

The rearrangement links TRBV5-1 to TRBJ1-1; D is ambiguous. The CDR3 is 15 residues long. Germline V lookup: CDR1 SGHRS, CDR2 YFSETQ. Trimming removed 6 bases at V and 0 bases at J, with 15 bases between. CDR3: CASTSSGLLNTEAFF. The CDR3 nucleotides are TGCGCCAGCACCTCCTCTGGCCTTCTGAACACTGAAGCTTTCTTT.

On this clone itself: A junction end diverges from the germline sequence, so it may reflect a read error. The chain is built from TRBV5-5 and TRBJ1-1; possible D gene TRBD1, 5 bases. This CDR3 region has 14 residues. Germline V gives CDR1 SGHKS, CDR2 YYEKEE (reference sequence). The CDR3 nucleotides are TGTGCCAGCACCTTGGGGCCGGAAAACACTGAAGCTTTCTTT. Residues: CASTLGPENTEAFF.

The chain uses TRBV9 and TRBJ2-7; 9 bases match TRBD1. The CDR3 has 14 amino acids. V gave up 0 bases and J gave up 6 bases; unmatched junction bases: 4. In germline, CDR1 is SGDLS, CDR2 YYNGEE. CDR3 DNA sequence: TGTGCCAGCAGCGTAGCGGCGACAGGGGGCGAGCAGTACTTC. Its translation: CASSVAATGGEQYF.

This rearrangement joins TRBV6-1 to TRBJ2-7, with 7 bases fitting TRBD1. CDR1 MNHNS and CDR2 SASEGT come from the germline V gene. The CDR3 consists of 15 residues. V shed 1 base and J 4 bases; nucleotides not matched to a gene: 7. CDR3 coding DNA: TGTGCCAGCAGTGAAGGGGACAGTAGGGTTTACGAGCAGTACTTC. This gives the protein CASSEGDSRVYEQYF.

The rearrangement joins TRBV7-9 to TRBJ1-1, with unresolved D. The V end lost 3 bases, the J end lost 1 base, and 3 bases lay between the germline ends. The CDR3 consists of 12 residues. The V gene's germline CDR1 is SEHNR and CDR2 FQNEAQ (reference sequence). CDR3 amino acids: CASSFQNTEAFF. In DNA, the CDR3 is TGTGCCAGCAGCTTCCAGAACACTGAAGCTTTCTTT.

This chain uses TRBV19 with TRBJ1-1; TRBD1 matches 12 bases. The trim removed 5 bases at V and 3 bases at J, leaving 19 bases unmatched. This CDR3 comprises 20 residues. CDR1 LNHDA and CDR2 SQIVND come from the germline V gene (reference sequence). The CDR3 protein is CASSPNIRDRGRRVDTEAFF. In nucleotides, the CDR3 is TGTGCCAGTAGTCCGAACATCCGGGACAGGGGGCGCCGGGTGGACACTGAAGCTTTCTTT.

The chain is built from TRBV7-9 and TRBJ1-2; 8 positions agree with TRBD1. The CDR3 runs to 17 residues. CDR1 and CDR2 from the germline V gene are SEHNR and FQNEAQ (reference sequence). J was trimmed by 4 bases and V by 5 bases; bases with no gene match: 15. The CDR3 coding sequence is TGTGCCAGCAGCAGTACCCTGGGACAGGCCTTTAGCTATGGCTACACCTTC. Amino acid sequence: CASSSTLGQAFSYGYTF.

The chain carries TRBV9 and TRBJ2-5, with D perhaps TRBD1 or TRBD2 (5 bases each). V was clipped by 7 bases and J by 4 bases, with 17 bases between them. Per germline, CDR1 SGDLS and CDR2 YYNGEE. The CDR3 totals 14 residues. The CDR3 is CASEEGYGGETQYF. CDR3 in DNA: TGTGCCAGCGAAGAGGGGTATGGGGGAGAGACCCAGTACTTC.

The chain recombines TRBV6-2 or TRBV6-3 with TRBJ2-2; TRBD1 might be the D (6 bases). Germline-derived CDR1 and CDR2 are MNHEY and SVGEGT. CDR3 length equals 13 residues. V was trimmed by 3 bases and J by 7 bases, leaving 9 bases between them. CDR3 amino acids: CASSYQGIGELFF. CDR3 DNA sequence: TGTGCCAGCAGTTATCAGGGGATCGGGGAGCTGTTTTTT.

The chain carries TRBV5-1 and TRBJ1-1, with 7 bases lining up with TRBD1. Trimming took 4 bases from V and 0 from J; bases not matched to a gene: 6. CDR1 and CDR2 from the germline V gene are SGHRS and YFSETQ. This CDR3 is built from 15 residues. The CDR3 reads CASSGGQILNTEAFF. CDR3 in DNA: TGCGCCAGCAGCGGGGGACAGATTTTGAACACTGAAGCTTTCTTT.

This rearrangement joins TRBV12-3 or TRBV12-4 to TRBJ2-7; D remains ambiguous. The CDR3 consists of 12 residues. V lost 8 bases and J lost 3, with 11 bases in between. The CDR3 sequence: CASGRHFYEQYF. The CDR3 DNA follows: TGTGCCAGCGGCCGACACTTCTACGAGCAGTACTTC.

V usage is TRBV5-1 and J usage is TRBJ2-6; D remains ambiguous. CDR3 length: 13 amino acids. V was cut by 6 bases and J by 2 bases, with 6 bases left in between. Germline CDR1 SGHRS, CDR2 YFSETQ. The CDR3 region is CASTYAGANVLTF. CDR3 in DNA: TGCGCCAGCACCTACGCTGGGGCCAACGTCCTGACTTTC.

This chain links TRBV10-3 with TRBJ2-5; 7 bases agree with TRBD2. Germline values: CDR1 ENHRY, CDR2 SYGVKD. The ends lost 0 bases at V and 6 bases at J; junction bases unmatched: 7. The CDR3 runs 15 residues. Written as DNA, the CDR3 is TGTGCCATCAGTGAGTCGACTAGCCTCCGCCAGACCCAGTACTTC. Amino acids: CAISESTSLRQTQYF.

The chain links TRBV19 to TRBJ2-7, with D maybe TRBD2 (6 bases). The length of the CDR3 is 15 residues. Germline CDR1 is LNHDA and CDR2 is SQIVND (reference sequence). V shed 3 bases and J shed 3 bases, with 15 bases lying between them. This CDR3 is CASSMVEGLRYEQYF. CDR3 DNA: TGTGCCAGTAGTATGGTTGAGGGACTTCGCTACGAGCAGTACTTC.

The chain couples TRBV10-1 to TRBJ1-1; D remains unclear. The germline V gene encodes CDR1 WNHNN and CDR2 SYGVQD (reference sequence). V was clipped by 3 bases and J by 1 base, with 6 bases between them. CDR3 size: 13 residues. CDR3 sequence: CASSEEANTEAFF. CDR3 DNA sequence: TGCGCCAGCAGTGAAGAGGCGAACACTGAAGCTTTCTTT.

The chain carries TRBV19 and TRBJ1-2; TRBD1 matches 9 bases. The germline V gene has CDR1 LNHDA and CDR2 SQIVND (reference sequence). The length of the CDR3 is 13 residues. V was clipped by 6 bases and J by 4 bases; unmatched bases: 3. This CDR3 reads CASRNRGLYGYTF. In nucleotides, the CDR3 is TGTGCCAGTAGAAACAGGGGGCTCTATGGCTACACCTTC.

This rearrangement joins TRBV29-1 to TRBJ2-7, with D tentatively TRBD2 (6 bases). Trimming took 0 bases from V and 5 from J, leaving 14 bases between them. This CDR3 is built from 14 residues. Germline CDR1 reads SQVTM; CDR2 reads ANQGSEA. The DNA of the CDR3 is TGCAGCGTTGAAGATCGGAGGGGACCCAACGAGCAGTACTTC. As protein: CSVEDRRGPNEQYF.

The rearrangement uses TRBV19 and TRBJ2-2; perhaps TRBD1 as D (5 bases). CDR3 length: 12 residues. Germline CDR1 is LNHDA and CDR2 is SQIVND (reference sequence). V lost 5 bases to trimming and J lost 7 bases, with 8 bases between them. The CDR3 DNA reads TGTGCCAGTAGTCTAGGGGTCGGGGAGCTGTTTTTT. It is translated as CASSLGVGELFF.

The chain uses TRBV5-8 and TRBJ1-3; D is ambiguous. The CDR3 is 13 amino acids. The V end was cut by 1 base, the J end by 4 bases, with 6 bases between. Germline V gene data show CDR1 as SGHTS and CDR2 as YDEGEE. CDR3 loop: CASSLSRGNTIYF. The CDR3 DNA sequence: TGTGCCAGCAGCTTGTCCAGGGGAAACACCATATATTTT. Complete variable domain (other parts from reference TRBV5-8 and TRBJ1-3): EAGVTQSPTHLIKTRGQQATLRCSPISGHTSVYWYQQALGLGLQFLLWYDEGEERNRGNFPPRFSGRQFPNYSSELNVNALELEDSALYLCASSLSRGNTIYFGEGSWLTVV.

The count of this clone is one. Here the CDR3 DNA reads TGTGCCAGCAGTAGGGGTAACGAGCAGTACTTC. This sequence encodes CASSRGNEQYF. The chain recombines TRBV6-2 or TRBV6-3 with TRBJ2-7; a possible D gene is TRBD1 (5 bases). The germline CDR1 and CDR2 sequences are MNHEY and SVGEGT. With 5 bases removed from V and 5 bases from J, the gap between germline ends came to 7 bases. CDR3 size: 11 residues.

The chain is built from TRBV30 and TRBJ1-4; 9 bases line up with TRBD1. The J segment lost 1 base and the V segment lost 4 bases, leaving 7 bases of the junction unmatched. CDR1 is GTSNPN, CDR2 SVGIG, per germline (reference sequence). The CDR3 extends over 16 amino acids. The CDR3 DNA is TGTGCCTGGAAGATACAGGGGGCAGTAACTAATGAAAAACTGTTTTTT. Amino acids: CAWKIQGAVTNEKLFF.

V is TRBV12-3 or TRBV12-4 and J is TRBJ1-1; D is perhaps TRBD1 (5 bases). CDR3 length: 12 amino acids. The V end lost 6 bases, the J end lost 12 bases, and 17 bases lay between the germline ends. The CDR3 region is CASRKTGTDSFF. CDR3 DNA: TGTGCCAGCAGAAAAACCGGGACGGACTCTTTCTTT.

V and J are TRBV5-1 and TRBJ2-1, with D tentatively TRBD2 (5 bases). This CDR3 comprises 13 residues. Germline lookup yields CDR1 SGHRS and CDR2 YFSETQ. Trimming took 0 bases from V and 8 from J, leaving 9 bases between them. The CDR3 loop is CASSLVEGYEQFF. CDR3 nucleotides: TGCGCCAGCAGCTTGGTAGAGGGCTATGAGCAGTTCTTC.

The genes are TRBV4-2 and TRBJ2-3; a weak D match, TRBD2 (5 bases). Germline CDR1 is LGHNA and CDR2 is YNFKEQ. This CDR3 region has 16 residues. V was shortened by 4 bases and J by 0 bases, with 14 bases between the two germline ends. The DNA of the CDR3 is TGTGCCAGCAGCCGGTCGAGGGCAGGAAGCACAGATACGCAGTATTTT. This encodes CASSRSRAGSTDTQYF.

This clone is a singleton in its sample. The chain couples TRBV5-8 to TRBJ1-5; TRBD1 is a possible D gene (6 bases). CDR3 length: 16 residues. Trimming stripped 0 bases from V and 2 bases from J, with 12 bases between. Germline V gene sequence: CDR1 SGHTS, CDR2 YDEGEE. Written as DNA, the CDR3 is TGTGCCAGCAGCTTGGGGCACAGGGTTGGCAATCAGCCCCAGCATTTT. Translating gives CASSLGHRVGNQPQHF.

The chain combines TRBV4-3 with TRBJ2-3; TRBD1 is a possible D gene (5 bases). The CDR3 has 15 amino acids. From germline, CDR1 is LGHNA and CDR2 YSLEER. The V end lost 0 bases, the J end lost 4 bases, and 11 bases lay between the germline ends. The CDR3 region has the DNA TGCGCCAGCAGCCAAGATCGTCAGGGTGCAGATACGCAGTATTTT. This sequence encodes CASSQDRQGADTQYF.

The chain combines TRBV21-1 with TRBJ2-2; the D call in the table, TRBD2, was not verified against the DNA. TRBV21-1 is a pseudogene. The CDR3 sequence is 22 residues long. The chain's CDR3 is CASSRETSSRGGRVSDTGELFF. The CDR3 DNA sequence: TGTGCCAGCAGCAGGGAAACATCCTCGCGGGGGGGCAGGGTTTCGGACACCGGGGAGCTGTTTTTT.

The J gene is TRBJ1-2, the V gene TRBV19; D remains ambiguous. Per the germline V gene, CDR1 is LNHDA and CDR2 is SQIVND (reference sequence). V was pared by 5 bases and J by 2 bases, with 9 bases between. CDR3 length: 13 residues. The CDR3 spells CASSSSPNYGYTF. In DNA, the CDR3 is TGTGCCAGTAGTTCGTCACCAAACTATGGCTACACCTTC.

This chain joins TRBV7-9 and TRBJ2-7, with 8 bases matching TRBD2. The CDR3 spans 15 residues. V lost 4 bases, J lost 3 bases, and 8 bases stayed unmatched. The germline CDR1 and CDR2 sequences are SEHNR and FQNEAQ (reference sequence). The CDR3 here is CASSSPSGLSYEQYF. DNA for the CDR3: TGTGCCAGCAGCTCCCCTAGCGGGTTGAGCTACGAGCAGTACTTC.

As DNA, the CDR3 is TGTGCCAGCAGCCAAGATGCGACAGGGAGTCAGCCCCAGCATTTT. As protein: CASSQDATGSQPQHF. This rearrangement joins TRBV3-1 (or the pseudogene TRBV3-2) to TRBJ1-5, with TRBD1 matching 7 bases. This CDR3 region has 15 residues. The germline V gene encodes CDR1 LGHDT and CDR2 YNNKEL (reference sequence). J lost 6 bases, V lost 0 bases, and 5 bases had no gene match.

The chain combines TRBV7-8 with TRBJ1-1; D perhaps matches TRBD1 (6 bases). The CDR3 length is 14 residues. Germline CDR1 is SGHVS and CDR2 is FQNEAQ. Trimming removed 4 bases from V and 3 bases from J, with 12 bases in between. CDR3 loop: CASSSNGGHTEAFF. CDR3 sequence (DNA): TGTGCCAGCAGCTCGAATGGGGGCCACACTGAAGCTTTCTTT.

This sequence joins TRBV7-8 and TRBJ1-4, with D perhaps matching TRBD1 (6 bases). The germline V and J ends were trimmed by 5 bases and 0 bases, with 13 bases remaining between them. CDR3 length: 16 residues. CDR1 is SGHVS, CDR2 FQNEAQ, per germline. The CDR3 loop reads CASSPTGFATNEKLFF. Written as DNA, the CDR3 is TGTGCCAGCAGCCCCACAGGGTTTGCAACTAATGAAAAACTGTTTTTT. The variable domain in full, with the rest retrieved from reference TRBV7-8 and TRBJ1-4, is GAGVSQSPRYKVAKRGQDVALRCDPISGHVSLFWYQQALGQGPEFLTYFQNEAQLDKSGLPSDRFFAERPEGSVSTLKIQRTQQEDSAVYLCASSPTGFATNEKLFFGSGTQLSVL.